These T cell receptor beta chains were read from a single sample in a study of CD8 T cells in Susac syndrome. Using its own MiXCR run on the immunoSEQ multiplex PCR reads, TCRdb lists one record per CDR3 protein. The sample holds 160,000 or so distinct CDR3 sequences, over 95% seen once. Sequencing was performed on CD8+ T cells from PBMCs. These receptors originate from a human donor with multiple sclerosis. CDR3s include the opening cysteine and the closing phenylalanine or tryptophan. D genes are given only for firm matches. Size values are once, few and many counts, or a class for expanded clones, and some rows have none.

cdr3_nt,cdr3_aa,v_call,d_call,clone_size,j_call
TGTGCCTGGAATCTGAACACTGAAGCTTTCTTT,CAWNLNTEAFF,TRBV30,.,.,TRBJ1-1
TGCGCCAGCAGCTTGGCCGGGCAGGGTGAGCAGTTCTTC,CASSLAGQGEQFF,TRBV5-1,.,.,TRBJ2-1
TGCAGCGTTGTGGGGGGGGCTAACTATGGCTACACCTTC,CSVVGGANYGYTF,TRBV29-1,.,.,TRBJ1-2
TGTGCCAGCAGCGCGTCGACAGGATCCAACTATGGCTACACCTTC,CASSASTGSNYGYTF,TRBV9,.,.,TRBJ1-2
TGTGCCAGCAGCTTGACTAACACAGATACGCAGTATTTT,CASSLTNTDTQYF,TRBV5-4,.,few,TRBJ2-3
TGCAGCGTCACAGGGGGTGGCACTGAAGCTTTCTTT,CSVTGGGTEAFF,TRBV29-1,TRBD1,.,TRBJ1-1
TGTGCCAGCAGCTTAGCGCGAGGGGTGACTGAAGCTTTCTTT,CASSLARGVTEAFF,TRBV7-9,.,.,TRBJ1-1
TGTGCCAGCAGCGGACGACTAGCGGGGGTCAATGAGCAGTTCTTC,CASSGRLAGVNEQFF,TRBV9,TRBD2,.,TRBJ2-1
TGTGCCACCAGCAGAGATATCCACGAGCAGTACTTC,CATSRDIHEQYF,TRBV15,.,.,TRBJ2-7
TGTGCCAGCAGTTACGGGGCGAAGGGGGCGAACTACGAGCAGTACTTC,CASSYGAKGANYEQYF,TRBV6-5,TRBD1,.,TRBJ2-7
TGTGCCAGCAGCTTGGACGGGAATTCACCCCTCCACTTT,CASSLDGNSPLHF,TRBV7-6,.,few,TRBJ1-6
TGCAGCGTTGGGGAACAGAGCTCTGGGGCCAACGTCCTGACTTTC,CSVGEQSSGANVLTF,TRBV29-1,.,.,TRBJ2-6
TGTGCCAGCAGTCCCGGGACAGGGGGCTACGAGCAGTACTTC,CASSPGTGGYEQYF,TRBV12-3/TRBV12-4,TRBD1,.,TRBJ2-7
TGTGCCACCAGCAGGCAGGCAGGGGACATTCAGTACTTC,CATSRQAGDIQYF,TRBV15,.,.,TRBJ2-4
TGCAGTGCTAGAGGAGTCAGGGGGCTGAGCACTGAAGCTTTCTTT,CSARGVRGLSTEAFF,TRBV20-1,TRBD1,.,TRBJ1-1
TGTGCCAGCAGCTCAAGGGGGTTTGGGAATGAGCAGTTCTTC,CASSSRGFGNEQFF,TRBV25-1,.,.,TRBJ2-1
TGTGCCAGCTCACCACCGGGCTCCTCGGGAGGCTACACCTTC,CASSPPGSSGGYTF,TRBV18,.,once,TRBJ1-2
TGTGCCTGGAACCCGACAGGTGGATACGAGCAGTACTTC,CAWNPTGGYEQYF,TRBV30,.,.,TRBJ2-7
TGTGCCAGCAGCTTGAGGGGAACAGGGGAACACACCTTC,CASSLRGTGEHTF,TRBV5-4,TRBD1,.,TRBJ1-2
TGCAGCGTAACCCGGGACAGGGGGCCCACTGAAGCTTTCTTT,CSVTRDRGPTEAFF,TRBV29-1,TRBD1,.,TRBJ1-1
TGCAGTGCTCGCCCCAGCAGTTCCTACAATGAGCAGTTCTTC,CSARPSSSYNEQFF,TRBV20-1,.,.,TRBJ2-1
TGCAGCGCAGAAACGCGATCCCTCCAAGAGACCCAGTACTTC,CSAETRSLQETQYF,TRBV29-1,.,.,TRBJ2-5
TGTGCCAGCAGTCGAGGAGATCCCCCTCGGGATACGCAGTATTTT,CASSRGDPPRDTQYF,TRBV7-8,.,.,TRBJ2-3
TGTGCCAGCACCTTCACCTCGGGACAGGATGGCTACACCTTC,CASTFTSGQDGYTF,TRBV13,TRBD1,.,TRBJ1-2